This TCR beta chain was obtained from a study of regulatory T cells in long-lasting Graves disease. This clonotype was counted only a few times. Construction of the TCR beta libraries employed iRepertoire HTBI primers in conjunction with Arm-PCR of CDR3 regions. TCRdb passed the multiplex PCR reads through MiXCR, listing each CDR3 protein once. Of under 450,000 distinct CDR3 sequences in the sample, about 25% are singletons; the top ten hold roughly 28%. Time point indicated: persistent/refractory GD, antithyroid drugs over 5 years with positive TRAb. There was RNA extracted from PBMCs, and the TCR library was made from it. The receptor comes from a female donor with Graves disease. Sequences were derived from peripheral blood mononuclear cells (PBMCs), sampled when the disease was refractory, from a patient treated with antithyroid drugs.

The CDR3 coding sequence is TGCAGTGCTAGGCCGGGGCCGGGAACCTACGAGCAGTACTTC. Its protein product is CSARPGPGTYEQYF. The chain joins TRBV20-1 to TRBJ2-7; D may be TRBD1 or TRBD2 (5 bases each). Germline V gene data show CDR1 as DFQATT and CDR2 as SNEGSKA (reference sequence). V was clipped by 3 bases and J by 2 bases, with 14 bases between them. The CDR3 runs 14 residues.